These 10 T cell receptor beta chains originate from one sample sequenced in a study of shared clonotypes between healthy human individuals. Profiled with immunoSEQ multiplex PCR; TCRdb holds only in-frame clones, not every one. This sample yields roughly 170,000 clones, of which 65% to 80% are seen a single time; over 9.5% belongs to the top ten. Sequencing was carried out using memory CD4+ T cells sorted from blood. Subset: CD45RA-negative fraction. All receptors derive from a man aged 25 to 40 in good health.

The chain recombines TRBV6-5 with TRBJ1-1, with D maybe TRBD1 (5 bases). The germline V gene encodes CDR1 MNHEY and CDR2 SVGAGI. The CDR3 length is 16 residues. V lost 3 bases and J 1 base, leaving 15 bases between the germline ends. In nucleotides, the CDR3 is TGTGCCAGCAGTTATCATCAGGGCGGACGGAACACTGAAGCTTTCTTT. It encodes CASSYHQGGRNTEAFF.

The J gene is TRBJ2-1, the V gene TRBV11-2; the match to TRBD1 covers 9 bases. Trimming removed 0 bases from V and 5 bases from J; junction bases left unmatched: 5. Germline assignment: CDR1 SGHAT and CDR2 FQNNGV. The CDR3 consists of 16 residues. CDR3 loop: CASSLDPRDRDNEQFF. DNA for the CDR3: TGTGCCAGCAGCTTAGACCCCCGGGACAGGGACAATGAGCAGTTCTTC.

The V call is TRBV7-3, the J call TRBJ2-5; 9 nucleotides align to TRBD2. CDR3 length: 15 amino acids. In germline, CDR1 is SGHTA, CDR2 FQGTGA. The V and J ends lost 0 bases and 3 bases, in that order; junction bases with no gene match: 2. Here the CDR3 reads CASSLTGLAKETQYF. The CDR3 DNA is TGTGCCAGCAGCTTAACGGGACTAGCTAAAGAGACCCAGTACTTC.

This clone was seen once. The V call is TRBV11-2, the J call TRBJ2-1; a possible D gene is TRBD2 (6 bases). Germline V gene data show CDR1 as SGHAT and CDR2 as FQNNGV. The CDR3 consists of 14 residues. The V gene lost 6 bases and the J gene lost 6 bases, with 15 bases spanning the gap. CDR3 region: CASRGEGLFNEQFF. Written as DNA, the CDR3 is TGTGCCAGCAGGGGAGAGGGACTCTTCAATGAGCAGTTCTTC.

This clone has just one count. This chain connects TRBV6-1 to TRBJ2-4; 16 bases map to TRBD2. V trimming: 1 base; J trimming: 8 bases; junction bases outside the gene matches: 11. The germline V gene has CDR1 MNHNS and CDR2 SASEGT. CDR3 size: 19 residues. The CDR3 nucleotides are TGTGCCAGCAGTGAAGTCCAGGGACTAGCGGGAGGGCCCTCTGACATTCAGTACTTC. Amino acids: CASSEVQGLAGGPSDIQYF.

The chain combines TRBV7-2 with TRBJ2-1; TRBD2 aligns across 14 bases. Germline V CDR1 and CDR2: SGHTA, FQGNSA. V was pared by 5 bases and J by 5 bases, with 5 bases of the junction left unmatched. The CDR3 covers 16 residues. CDR3 in DNA: TGTGCCAGCAGCCCGACTAGCGGGAGGGTGAACAATGAGCAGTTCTTC. As protein: CASSPTSGRVNNEQFF.

This clone was recorded only once. The chain has TRBV5-4 and TRBJ2-5; no clear D gene. The CDR3 length is 14 residues. V was cut by 0 bases and J by 1 base, with 7 bases left in between. From germline, CDR1 is SGHNT and CDR2 YYREEE (reference sequence). The CDR3 nucleotides are TGTGCCAGCAGCTTGGTCGGATCCCAAGAGACCCAGTACTTC. It codes for CASSLVGSQETQYF.

This clone was recorded at least ten times. This chain joins TRBV6-5 and TRBJ2-3, with D unclear. The CDR3 sequence is 13 residues long. Trimming cost V 8 bases and J 5 bases, with 14 bases left between them. CDR1 is MNHEY, CDR2 SVGAGI, per germline. CDR3 region: CASSVSYKDTQYF. The CDR3 nucleotides read TGTGCCAGCTCCGTCAGTTATAAAGATACGCAGTATTTT.

V gene TRBV28 combines with J gene TRBJ2-5; possibly TRBD2 for D (5 bases). The CDR3 has 13 amino acids. V was trimmed by 6 bases and J by 13 bases, leaving 21 bases between them. Germline CDR1 reads MDHEN; CDR2 reads SYDVKM. The CDR3 sequence is CASRARKEGRRYF. The CDR3 DNA follows: TGTGCCAGCAGGGCACGGAAAGAGGGTAGAAGGTACTTC. The variable domain in full, completed from reference TRBV28 and TRBJ2-5, reads DVKVTQSSRYLVKRTGEKVFLECVQDMDHENMFWYRQDPGLGLRLIYFSYDVKMKEKGDIPEGYSVSREKKERFSLILESASTNQTSMYLCASRARKEGRRYFGPGTRLLVL.

The genes are TRBV4-3 and TRBJ2-7, with 8 bases that match TRBD1. V lost 1 base, J lost 3 bases, and 5 bases stayed unmatched. CDR3 size: 15 residues. Per the germline V gene, CDR1 is LGHNA and CDR2 is YSLEER. CDR3 DNA sequence: TGCGCCAGCAGCCAAGCTTGGGGACAGGTCTACGAGCAGTACTTC. Protein sequence: CASSQAWGQVYEQYF.